Each of the 14 T cell receptor beta chains below was sequenced from the same sample in a study of tumor-infiltrating lymphocytes in primary liver carcinoma (dated by TCRdb to the late 2010s). Without any cell sorting, total RNA and DNA were co-extracted from roughly 18-30 mg of bulk tissue using the AllPrep DNA/RNA mini kit. TCRdb shows the sequencer as Illumina HiSeq 2500. A constant-region primer and ProtoScript II reverse transcriptase were used to reverse-transcribe TCRbeta-specific cDNA from roughly 480 ng total RNA. Three nested multiplex PCR rounds, following a slightly modified ARM-PCR procedure, were used to build the TCRbeta libraries. Multiplex TRBV1-TRBV30 forward primers and a Cbeta reverse primer were used in the first two PCR rounds, each of which was run for approximately 9 cycles. TCRdb itself trimmed the public reads at Q25 with fastp, ran MiXCR and retained productive beta chains. CDR3 protein sequences are deduplicated, and each keeps its most common genes and DNA. This sample holds fewer than 250,000 distinct CDR3 sequences; roughly 80% were observed only once. 15% to 20% of the sample is taken by the ten largest.

Material: tumor tissue from primary liver carcinoma. The receptor source for this set is a middle-aged man with primary liver carcinoma and hepatitis B virus infection.

V usage is TRBV29-1 and J usage is TRBJ2-7; D gene ambiguous. CDR1 SQVTM and CDR2 ANQGSEA come from the germline V gene. CDR3 length: 15 amino acids. The CDR3 sequence is CIVEDPGESSYEQYF. The CDR3 DNA sequence: TGCATCGTAGAAGATCCAGGAGAGAGCTCCTACGAGCAGTACTTC.

This rearrangement joins TRBV19 to TRBJ1-2; 7 nucleotides line up with TRBD1. The length of the CDR3 is 14 residues. Germline loops: CDR1 LNHDA, CDR2 SQIVND (reference sequence). V lost 4 bases to trimming and J lost 8 bases; unmatched junction nucleotides: 10. As DNA, the CDR3 is TGTGCCAGTAGTACGGGACAGATGATAGGGGGCTACACCTTC. It yields the protein CASSTGQMIGGYTF.

About this clonotype: This may stem from a read error, because a much larger clone lies one nucleotide away. This chain joins TRBV6-2 or TRBV6-3 and TRBJ2-1; 9 bases line up with TRBD2. CDR3 length: 16 amino acids. The germline V gene encodes CDR1 MNHEY and CDR2 SVGEGT. In DNA, the CDR3 is TGTGCCAGCAGTTACGCTAGCGGGATCTCCTACAATGGGCAGTTCTTC. Its translation is CASSYASGISYNGQFF.

As concerns this clonotype: Germline is not matched at one junction end, which may reflect a read error. J is TRBJ1-2 and V is TRBV29-1; D is perhaps TRBD1 (5 bases). CDR3 size: 11 residues. Germline CDR1 reads SQVTM; CDR2 reads ANQGSEA. This chain's CDR3 is CSVVGTGGHIF. CDR3 nucleotides: TGCAGCGTGGTCGGGACGGGTGGCCACATCTTC.

The sample holds one count of this clonotype. An end of the junction does not agree with germline; a read error may underlie this. The CDR3 loop reads CVSSQDHGPGQHNEQFF. For the CDR3, the DNA is TGTGTCAGCAGCCAAGATCATGGCCCGGGACAGCACAATGAGCAGTTCTTC. The chain recombines TRBV4-2 with TRBJ2-1, with 7 nucleotides matching TRBD1. The CDR3 has 17 residues. The germline V gene encodes CDR1 LGHNA and CDR2 YNFKEQ.

To note about this clonotype: At one end the junction does not follow the germline gene, possibly because of a read error. This chain uses TRBV5-4 with TRBJ2-3; no clear D. CDR1 is SGHNT, CDR2 YYREEE, per germline (reference sequence). The CDR3 loop spans 13 amino acids. CDR3 in amino acids: CASSSRHADTHYF. The DNA for the CDR3 is TGTGCCAGCAGCTCCCGACACGCAGATACGCATTATTTT. Full variable domain (remainder filled in from reference TRBV5-4 and TRBJ2-3): ETGVTQSPTHLIKTRGQQVTLRCSSQSGHNTVSWYQQALGQGPQFIFQYYREEENGRGNFPPRFSGLQFPNYSSELNVNALELDDSALYLCASSSRHADTHYFGPGTRLTVL.

A note on this clonotype: One end of the junction fails to match germline, which may point to a read error. The chain combines TRBV19 with TRBJ2-2, with D possibly TRBD2 on 7 matching bases. From germline, CDR1 is LNHDA and CDR2 SQIVND (reference sequence). CDR3 length: 15 residues. CDR3 residues: CASRFVGGRAGGLFF. DNA of the CDR3: TGTGCCAGTAGGTTCGTGGGAGGTCGGGCCGGGGGGCTGTTTTTC.

This clonotype was counted between two and nine times. A much larger clone differs from this one at a single base, so this may be a read error. This chain links TRBV7-9 with TRBJ2-1, with 8 bases matching TRBD2. From germline, CDR1 is SEHNR and CDR2 FQNEAQ (reference sequence). Germline trimming cut 7 bases from V and 7 bases from J; bases unmatched to any gene: 15. This CDR3 contains 16 residues. In DNA, the CDR3 is TGTGCCAGCAACATCCCCGGGGTAGCGGGGTTGAATGAGCAGTTCTTC. Amino acids: CASNIPGVAGLNEQFF.

Worth noting for this clonotype: Since no conserved phenylalanine or tryptophan closes the CDR3, a read error is the likely cause. The DNA is left out, because the CDR3 cannot be placed on it with certainty; the CDR3 is given as TCRdb lists it. The V and J genes are TRBV29-1 and TRBJ2-5; the DNA was not compared with TRBD1, the D call given in the table. CDR1 SQVTM and CDR2 ANQGSEA come from the germline V gene. The CDR3 spans 15 amino acids, including both terminal residues. The CDR3 is CSVESDRGRAETLYY.

Worth noting for this clonotype: One end of the junction fails to match germline, which may point to a read error. This CDR3 is CASRPYIESSHNDQFF. The CDR3 DNA reads TGTGCCAGCAGGCCCTACATAGAATCAAGCCACAATGATCAGTTCTTC. V gene TRBV6-6 combines with J gene TRBJ2-1; no reliable D call. CDR3 length equals 16 residues. Per germline, CDR1 MNHNY and CDR2 SVGAGI (reference sequence).

Comments on this clonotype: A junction end diverges from the germline sequence, so it may reflect a read error. V is TRBV28 and J is TRBJ2-4; 8 nucleotides line up with TRBD2. CDR1 is MDHEN, CDR2 SYDVKM, per germline. The CDR3 is 17 amino acids. CDR3 DNA sequence: TGTGCCAGCAGCCGGAGCGACAGTGGACTAGCCAAAAACATTCATCACTTC. Protein product: CASSRSDSGLAKNIHHF.

This chain connects TRBV29-1 to TRBJ2-7, with D unresolved. This CDR3 region has 15 residues. Germline V lookup: CDR1 SQVTM, CDR2 ANQGSEA. CDR3 nucleotides: TGCAGTGTCGAAGATCCAGGAAGAAGCTCCTACGAGCAGTACTTC. Translation gives CSVEDPGRSSYEQYF.

Of note for this clonotype: Since no conserved phenylalanine or tryptophan closes the CDR3, a read error is the likely cause. V usage is TRBV4-3 and J usage is TRBJ2-2; D is undetermined. Germline CDR1 is LGHNA and CDR2 is YSLEER. The length of the CDR3 is 14 residues. V lost 1 base to trimming and J lost 1 base, with 4 bases between them. This CDR3 is CASSQVRNTGELFY. CDR3 DNA: TGCGCCAGCAGCCAAGTTCGGAACACCGGGGAGCTGTTTTAT.

This clonotype is a singleton in its sample. A junction end diverges from the germline sequence, so it may reflect a read error. Written as DNA, the CDR3 is TGCGCCAACAGCTTAACCCTAGCGGGGGCTAGCGACCAGTACTTC. It encodes CANSLTLAGASDQYF. V usage is TRBV11-2 and J usage is TRBJ2-7, with 10 bases identical to TRBD2. CDR1 SGHAT and CDR2 FQNNGV come from the germline V gene. The CDR3 is made up of 15 amino acids.